The subject of this entry is one T cell receptor beta chain. As yet, its antigen is unknown. The sample comes from a study of shared clonotypes between healthy human individuals. Study-level background: Each donor had three CD4 naive, three CD4 memory, two CD8 naive and one CD8 memory plate.

General study points: Some clonotypes were shared by all four sorted-subset donors, while others were not shared. The non-shared ones had lower generation probabilities than the shared ones.

V lost 4 bases to trimming and J lost 3 bases, with 9 bases between them. The CDR3 is 13 residues long. CDR1 is SNHLY and CDR2 is FYNNEI in the germline V gene. Sorted-subset replicate PCR reactions contained 150 to 200 ng DNA, corresponding to about 30,000 T cell genomes. Some clones are missing from TCRdb's copy, which holds only in-frame ones; the method was immunoSEQ multiplex PCR. The sample contains some 680,000 clones, 73% of which appear only once. The sequenced sample was memory CD4+ T cells sorted from blood. Subset defined: CD45RA-negative fraction. This sequence originates from a woman under 40 in good health. The chain recombines TRBV2 with TRBJ1-2; D may be TRBD1 (6 bases). CDR3 sequence (DNA): TGTGCCAGCAGTGGACAGGTCGACTATGGCTACACCTTC. This gives the protein CASSGQVDYGYTF.